This T cell receptor (beta chain) is from a study of cytomegalovirus exposure and HLA in healthy donors. Study results and limitations: According to a later analysis, most TCR beta chains associated with CMV appeared HLA-restricted. Previous analysis showed most TCR beta V segments were productive about 87% or about 30% of the time.

This PCR relied on a set of 60 Vbeta primers and 13 Jbeta primers. This table comes from immunoSEQ multiplex PCR, and its TCRdb copy is limited to in-frame clones, with some not included. Reported are 75,000 to 95,000 clones; the ten largest clones contain roughly 1.5%. With respect to this clone: The antigen is unknown. Other DNA sequences within the sample encode an identical CDR3.

Looked up from germline, CDR1 is MNHNS and CDR2 is SASEGT. The V and J ends lost 6 bases and 7 bases, in that order; junction bases with no gene match: 9. The CDR3 runs to 14 residues. The sequence came from a woman aged 60-75 years in good health and CMV-seronegative. Sample: PBMCs. The V and J genes are TRBV6-1 and TRBJ1-3; 7 bases are a match to TRBD1. This CDR3 reads CASSPTGEVNTIYF. As DNA, the CDR3 is TGTGCCAGCAGCCCAACAGGGGAGGTGAACACCATATATTTT.